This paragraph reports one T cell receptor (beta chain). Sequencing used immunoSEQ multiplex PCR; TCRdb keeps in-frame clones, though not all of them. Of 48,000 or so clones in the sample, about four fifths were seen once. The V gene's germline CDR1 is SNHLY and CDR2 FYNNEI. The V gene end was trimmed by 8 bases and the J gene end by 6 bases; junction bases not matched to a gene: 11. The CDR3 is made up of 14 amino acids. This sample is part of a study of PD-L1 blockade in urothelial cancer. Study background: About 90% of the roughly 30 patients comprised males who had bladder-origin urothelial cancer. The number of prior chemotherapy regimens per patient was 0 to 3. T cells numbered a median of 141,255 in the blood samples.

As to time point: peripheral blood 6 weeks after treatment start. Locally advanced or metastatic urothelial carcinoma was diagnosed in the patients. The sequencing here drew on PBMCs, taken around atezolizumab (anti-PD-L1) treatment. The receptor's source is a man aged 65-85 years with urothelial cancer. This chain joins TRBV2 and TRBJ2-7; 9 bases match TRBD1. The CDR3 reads CASQRDRDNGEQYF. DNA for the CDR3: TGTGCCAGCCAACGGGACAGGGATAACGGCGAGCAGTACTTC.